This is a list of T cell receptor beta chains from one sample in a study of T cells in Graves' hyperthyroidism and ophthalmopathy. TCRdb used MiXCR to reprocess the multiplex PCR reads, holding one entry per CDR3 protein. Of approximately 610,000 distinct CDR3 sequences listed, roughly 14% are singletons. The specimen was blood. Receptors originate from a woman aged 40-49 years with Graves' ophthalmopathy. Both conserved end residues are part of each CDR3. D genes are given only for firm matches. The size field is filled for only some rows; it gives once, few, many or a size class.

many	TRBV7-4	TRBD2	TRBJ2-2	TGTGCCAGCAGCTTGTGGGGACTAGTGAGCACCGGGGAGCTGTTTTTT	CASSLWGLVSTGELFF
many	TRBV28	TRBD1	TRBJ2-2	TGTGCCAGCAGTCCGACAGGGCGGACCGGGGAGCTGTTTTTT	CASSPTGRTGELFF
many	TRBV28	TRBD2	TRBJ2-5	TGTGCCAGCAGGGGGTGGGCGGGAGTAGGAGGAGAGACCCAGTACTTC	CASRGWAGVGGETQYF
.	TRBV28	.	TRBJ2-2	TGTGCCAGCACTCAGGGGGAGGCCGGGGAGCTGTTTTTT	CASTQGEAGELFF
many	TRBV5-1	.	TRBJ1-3	TGCGCCAGCAGCCCATCTGACAGCCTCTCTGGAAACACCATATATTTT	CASSPSDSLSGNTIYF
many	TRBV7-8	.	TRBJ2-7	TGTGCCAGCAGCGCGGCGCACTACGAGCAGTACTTC	CASSAAHYEQYF
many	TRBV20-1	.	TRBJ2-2	TGCAGTGCTAGATACCCCAGGGCCGGGGAGCTGTTTTTT	CSARYPRAGELFF
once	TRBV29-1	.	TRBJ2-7	TGCAGCGTTGAAGGGGCCAACACCTACGAGCAGTACTTC	CSVEGANTYEQYF
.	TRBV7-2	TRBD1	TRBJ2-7	TGTGCCAGCAGCTTAGACAGGGGATTCGACGAGCAGTACTTC	CASSLDRGFDEQYF
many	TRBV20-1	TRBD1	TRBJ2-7	TGCAGTGCTAGCGCGGACAGGGGCTACGAGCAGTACTTC	CSASADRGYEQYF
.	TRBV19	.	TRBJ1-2	TGTGCCAGTCTACGGGAAGACAGGCGGGGCTACACCTTC	CASLREDRRGYTF
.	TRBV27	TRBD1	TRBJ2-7	TGTGCCAGCAGGGTGACAGGGGGGAACGAGCAGTACTTC	CASRVTGGNEQYF
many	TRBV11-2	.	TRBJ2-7	TGTGCCAGCAGCTTAGACATAGCGGCAGGGTGGAACGAGCAGTACTTC	CASSLDIAAGWNEQYF
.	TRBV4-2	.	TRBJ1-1	TGTGCCAGCAGCCAAGCACTCATCGGAGTAGGGGCGGACACTGAAGCTTTCTTT	CASSQALIGVGADTEAFF
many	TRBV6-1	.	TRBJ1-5	TGTGCCAGCAGTAAAGTTTTACGGGTTTGGCAGCCCCAGCATTTT	CASSKVLRVWQPQHF
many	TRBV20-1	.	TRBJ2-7	TGCAGTGCTAGACCCCCCACAGGTACCTACGAGCAGTACTTC	CSARPPTGTYEQYF